Shown below are 26 T cell receptor beta chains from a single sample sequenced in a study of T cell responses to AZD1222 COVID-19 vaccine. The data were produced by immunoSEQ multiplex PCR, yet TCRdb's version contains in-frame clones alone and is incomplete. In the table there are 130,000 to 150,000 clones, 90% of which are singletons. This sample comprised peripheral blood, obtained on day 0 of AZD1222 vaccination. Receptor source: an adult in good health.

The gene calls are TRBV6-5 and TRBJ1-2; D remains ambiguous. The CDR3 is 14 residues long. V was cut by 0 bases and J by 6 bases, with 11 bases left in between. Germline values: CDR1 MNHEY, CDR2 SVGAGI. Here the CDR3 reads CASSYSRQSDGYTF. The CDR3 coding sequence is TGTGCCAGCAGTTACTCGAGGCAATCCGATGGCTACACCTTC.

This clone was picked up a small number of times. The V gene is TRBV27, the J gene TRBJ1-1; D is undetermined. With 3 bases removed from V and 6 bases from J, the gap between germline ends came to 11 bases. The CDR3 covers 13 residues. The germline gives CDR1 MNHEY, CDR2 SMNVEV (reference sequence). CDR3 in amino acids: CASSFGGLAEAFF. CDR3 sequence (DNA): TGTGCCAGCAGTTTTGGTGGTTTGGCTGAAGCTTTCTTT.

The chain recombines TRBV13 with TRBJ1-1, with D tentatively TRBD1 (5 bases). The V and J ends lost 3 bases and 7 bases respectively, with 15 bases between them. In germline, CDR1 is PRHDT, CDR2 FYEKMQ (reference sequence). The CDR3 covers 14 residues. CDR3: CASSFSGRYGEAFF. DNA for the CDR3: TGTGCCAGCAGCTTTTCAGGGCGATATGGTGAAGCTTTCTTT.

The chain combines TRBV6-6 with TRBJ1-2, with 9 bases identical to TRBD1. This CDR3 contains 14 residues. Germline V gives CDR1 MNHNY, CDR2 SVGAGI (reference sequence). V trimming: 2 bases; J trimming: 8 bases; junction bases outside the gene matches: 6. CDR3: CASSYVGTGHGYTF. The CDR3 DNA reads TGTGCCAGCAGTTACGTCGGGACAGGGCACGGCTACACCTTC.

The genes are TRBV19 and TRBJ1-4; D is unclear. V lost 5 bases and J 4 bases, leaving 8 bases between the germline ends. The CDR3 is 13 residues long. The V gene's germline CDR1 is LNHDA and CDR2 SQIVND (reference sequence). CDR3 loop: CASSGQYNEKLFF. CDR3 DNA sequence: TGTGCCAGTAGTGGCCAATATAATGAAAAACTGTTTTTT.

The gene calls are TRBV3-1 (or the pseudogene TRBV3-2) and TRBJ1-1; D might be TRBD1 (5 bases). The CDR3 length is 17 residues. The ends were cut back, 1 base at V and 1 base at J, with 16 bases in the middle. Germline assignment: CDR1 LGHDT and CDR2 YNNKEL (reference sequence). The CDR3: CASSQARDLPGNTEAFF. For the CDR3, the DNA is TGTGCCAGCAGCCAAGCCAGGGATTTGCCTGGGAACACTGAAGCTTTCTTT.

This chain links TRBV3-1 (or the pseudogene TRBV3-2) with TRBJ1-1; a weak D match, TRBD1 (6 bases). The CDR3 contains 15 residues. Germline values: CDR1 LGHDT, CDR2 YNNKEL (reference sequence). Trimming left V 1 base short and J 0 bases short, with 9 bases between. DNA for the CDR3: TGTGCCAGCAGCCAAGGACAGGTCATGAACACTGAAGCTTTCTTT. The encoded protein is CASSQGQVMNTEAFF.

The chain links TRBV6-4 to TRBJ2-3; D is perhaps TRBD2 (6 bases). V lost 1 base and J 3 bases, leaving 8 bases between the germline ends. Germline-derived CDR1 and CDR2 are MRHNA and SNTAGT. The CDR3 consists of 14 residues. CDR3 bases: TGTGCCAGCAGTGACTTTGGGGGGACAGATACGCAGTATTTT. It is translated as CASSDFGGTDTQYF.

The V and J genes are TRBV9 and TRBJ2-2; 8 bases agree with TRBD2. Germline V gene sequence: CDR1 SGDLS, CDR2 YYNGEE. The J segment lost 0 bases and the V segment lost 3 bases, leaving 10 bases of the junction unmatched. CDR3 length equals 18 residues. The CDR3 DNA sequence: TGTGCCAGCAGCGCCGATGGTAGCGGGGCTGCGAACACCGGGGAGCTGTTTTTT. Residues: CASSADGSGAANTGELFF.

The chain joins TRBV30 to TRBJ2-4; 9 bases are shared with TRBD1. The CDR3 consists of 15 residues. CDR1 is GTSNPN and CDR2 is SVGIG in the germline V gene (reference sequence). V shed 3 bases and J 3 bases; nucleotides not matched to a gene: 6. The CDR3 sequence: CAWSGQGSFKNIQYF. The DNA of the CDR3 is TGTGCCTGGAGCGGACAGGGGAGTTTCAAAAACATTCAGTACTTC. Supplemented by reference TRBV30 and TRBJ2-4, the full variable domain reads SQTIHQWPATLVQPVGSPLSLECTVEGTSNPNLYWYRQAAGRGLQLLFYSVGIGQISSEVPQNLSASRPQDRQFILSSKKLLLSDSGFYLCAWSGQGSFKNIQYFGAGTRLSVL.

There are a few counts of this clone. CDR3 sequence (DNA): TGTGCCAGCAGCATAAACAGGGGAGGGGACACTGAAGCTTTCTTT. Translation gives CASSINRGGDTEAFF. V gene TRBV7-2 combines with J gene TRBJ1-1; 7 bases fit TRBD1. The CDR3 covers 15 residues. Trimming took 5 bases from V and 3 from J; bases not matched to a gene: 9. Germline V gene lookup returns CDR1 SGHTA and CDR2 FQGNSA.

The V and J genes are TRBV11-2 and TRBJ2-3, with TRBD1 identical over 7 bases. Germline CDR1 and CDR2: SGHAT and FQNNGV. V trimming: 8 bases; J trimming: 2 bases; junction bases outside the gene matches: 4. There are 13 residues in the CDR3. The CDR3 DNA follows: TGTGCCAGCTCCGACAGGGTCACAGATACGCAGTATTTT. It is translated as CASSDRVTDTQYF.

The rearrangement joins TRBV7-2 to TRBJ1-3; TRBD1 is a possible D gene (5 bases). V lost 1 base and J 2 bases, leaving 15 bases between the germline ends. The CDR3 covers 17 residues. In germline, CDR1 is SGHTA, CDR2 FQGNSA. The CDR3 DNA reads TGTGCCAGCAGCTTAGTGGGACTAGGTTTGGCTGGAAACACCATATATTTT. Residues: CASSLVGLGLAGNTIYF.

This sequence joins TRBV12-5 and TRBJ2-7, with 7 bases identical to TRBD2. Trimming at V came to 0 bases and at J to 2 bases, leaving 4 bases not matched to a gene. CDR1 LGHNT and CDR2 FRNRAP come from the germline V gene. The CDR3 runs to 15 residues. CDR3 in DNA: TGTGCTAGTGGTTTGGTACTAGGACTAGCCTACGAGCAGTACTTC. It codes for CASGLVLGLAYEQYF. The full variable domain, with the rest looked up from reference TRBV12-5 and TRBJ2-7, is DARVTQTPRHKVTEMGQEVTMRCQPILGHNTVFWYRQTMMQGLELLAYFRNRAPLDDSGMPKDRFSAEMPDATLATLKIQPSEPRDSAVYFCASGLVLGLAYEQYFGPGTRLTVT.

The chain carries TRBV18 and TRBJ1-1; D is perhaps TRBD1 (5 bases). With 3 bases removed from V and 1 base from J, the gap between germline ends came to 9 bases. This CDR3 spans 14 amino acids. Germline assignment: CDR1 KGHSH and CDR2 LQKENI. The CDR3 protein is CASSPGGTNTEAFF. The CDR3 bases are TGTGCCAGCTCACCTGGGGGGACGAACACTGAAGCTTTCTTT.

The chain joins TRBV5-5 to TRBJ1-5; D not resolved. With 1 base removed from V and 9 bases from J, the gap between germline ends came to 8 bases. The CDR3 consists of 12 residues. Per germline, CDR1 SGHKS and CDR2 YYEKEE (reference sequence). The CDR3 region is CASSLSEGPQHF. CDR3 in DNA: TGTGCCAGCAGCTTGTCCGAGGGGCCCCAGCATTTT.

V and J are TRBV30 and TRBJ1-5; 7 nucleotides match TRBD1. The length of the CDR3 is 15 residues. Trimming cost V 1 base and J 4 bases; bases outside gene matches: 7. Germline V gene lookup returns CDR1 GTSNPN and CDR2 SVGIG (reference sequence). CDR3 sequence reads: CAWSGGGQNNQPQHF. The CDR3 coding sequence is TGTGCCTGGAGTGGGGGGGGACAGAATAATCAGCCCCAGCATTTT.

The V call is TRBV27, the J call TRBJ2-1, with TRBD2 matching 9 bases. After removal of 3 bases from V and 9 bases from J, the junction contained 6 bases not matched to a gene. The CDR3 spans 14 residues. Germline values: CDR1 MNHEY, CDR2 SMNVEV (reference sequence). The CDR3 region has the DNA TGTGCCAGCAGTTTTCGCGGGAGGGCCAGTGAGCAGTTCTTC. Translating gives CASSFRGRASEQFF.

The chain links TRBV6-4 to TRBJ1-4; D uncertain. From germline, CDR1 is MRHNA and CDR2 SNTAGT. The V end lost 3 bases, the J end lost 6 bases, and 11 bases lay between the germline ends. The CDR3 is 14 residues long. CDR3 in DNA: TGTGCCAGCAGTGAATGGGGTAGAGATGAAAAACTGTTTTTT. This codes for CASSEWGRDEKLFF.

The chain couples TRBV2 to TRBJ1-6, with 8 bases identical to TRBD1. The CDR3 is 15 amino acids. CDR1 and CDR2 (germline): SNHLY, FYNNEI. The trim removed 4 bases at V and 7 bases at J, leaving 6 bases unmatched. Written as DNA, the CDR3 is TGTGCCAGCAGTGGAGGCAGGGGGCTGAATTCACCCCTCCACTTT. This encodes CASSGGRGLNSPLHF.

J is TRBJ2-7 and V is TRBV7-9; no definite D call. Deletions cut 4 bases from V and 3 bases from J, with 7 bases between. Germline CDR1 and CDR2: SEHNR and FQNEAQ (reference sequence). The CDR3 runs 12 residues. CDR3 region: CASSYSRYEQYF. CDR3 nucleotide sequence: TGTGCCAGCAGCTACTCCCGCTACGAGCAGTACTTC.

The V and J genes are TRBV7-9 and TRBJ2-1, with D possibly being TRBD1 (6 bases). The germline V gene has CDR1 SEHNR and CDR2 FQNEAQ (reference sequence). This CDR3 comprises 17 residues. Trimming left V 1 base short and J 0 bases short, with 13 bases between. CDR3 in DNA: TGTGCCAGCAGCTTAGTTGGGGGCGTAAGCTCCTACAATGAGCAGTTCTTC. This translates into CASSLVGGVSSYNEQFF.

The rearrangement joins TRBV18 to TRBJ2-1; D may be TRBD2 (6 bases). CDR3 length: 16 amino acids. V was clipped by 3 bases and J by 3 bases, with 15 bases between them. Per the germline V gene, CDR1 is KGHSH and CDR2 is LQKENI. This CDR3 reads CASSPRSGAFYNEQFF. CDR3 sequence (DNA): TGTGCCAGCTCACCCCGTAGCGGCGCCTTCTACAATGAGCAGTTCTTC. Using reference TRBV18 and TRBJ2-1 for the parts outside the CDR3, the full variable domain is NAGVMQNPRHLVRRRGQEARLRCSPMKGHSHVYWYRQLPEEGLKFMVYLQKENIIDESGMPKERFSAEFPKEGPSILRIQQVVRGDSAAYFCASSPRSGAFYNEQFFGPGTRLTVL.

J is TRBJ1-4 and V is TRBV2; D not resolved. CDR1 is SNHLY and CDR2 is FYNNEI in the germline V gene. The V gene lost 3 bases and the J gene lost 5 bases, with 10 bases spanning the gap. The CDR3 sequence is 14 residues long. The CDR3 loop is CASSEVTPNEKLFF. The DNA of the CDR3 is TGTGCCAGCAGTGAGGTCACCCCAAATGAAAAACTGTTTTTT.

On this clone: The same CDR3 arises from other DNA sequences in this sample as well. The chain recombines TRBV27 with TRBJ2-7; D remains ambiguous. CDR1 and CDR2 from the germline V gene are MNHEY and SMNVEV (reference sequence). Trimming stripped 4 bases from V and 2 bases from J, with 6 bases between. The CDR3 extends over 12 amino acids. The CDR3 protein is CASSSLPYEQYF. The CDR3 DNA reads TGTGCCAGCAGTTCCTTGCCCTACGAGCAGTACTTC.

This chain links TRBV6-2 or TRBV6-3 with TRBJ2-1; either TRBD1 or TRBD2 may supply D (5 bases each). This CDR3 is 13 amino acids long. Germline assignment: CDR1 MNHEY and CDR2 SVGEGT. Trimming cost V 0 bases and J 11 bases, with 11 bases left between them. The CDR3 DNA is TGTGCCAGCAGTTACTCTGACGGGACCAAGCAGTTCTTC. This gives the protein CASSYSDGTKQFF.